The 26 T cell receptor beta chains given below trace back to one sample, sequenced in a study of response to subunit inactivated influenza vaccine. MiXCR, applied by TCRdb to the RT-PCR reads, yields one record per CDR3 protein. The sample carries about 480,000 distinct CDR3 sequences, 25% recorded once. The sample consisted of CD4+ T cells sorted from PBMCs, taken more than 4 days after vaccination. These receptors all come from a man in his fifties or sixties who received an inactivated influenza vaccine.

This chain uses TRBV15 with TRBJ2-5; 8 bases are a match to TRBD2. V lost 1 base, J lost 3 bases, and 7 bases stayed unmatched. The CDR3 extends over 16 amino acids. From germline, CDR1 is LNHNV and CDR2 YYDKDF (reference sequence). The CDR3 DNA is TGTGCCACCAGCAGAGTCCGGGGGGGATCCGAAGAGACCCAGTACTTC. This codes for CATSRVRGGSEETQYF.

This clonotype was seen a handful of times. The rearrangement uses TRBV20-1 and TRBJ2-7; TRBD2 is a possible D gene (6 bases). V lost 6 bases and J lost 3, with 15 bases in between. Germline V gives CDR1 DFQATT, CDR2 SNEGSKA (reference sequence). The CDR3 totals 13 residues. CDR3 loop: CSAAAGSFYEQYF. The DNA of the CDR3 is TGCAGTGCCGCAGCGGGTTCCTTCTACGAGCAGTACTTC.

This clonotype was observed a few times. The genes are TRBV29-1 and TRBJ2-7, with D possibly being TRBD1 (5 bases). The germline V and J ends were trimmed by 6 bases and 2 bases, with 14 bases remaining between them. CDR1 is SQVTM, CDR2 ANQGSEA, per germline. This CDR3 is 13 amino acids long. For the CDR3, the DNA is TGCAGCGTGACACTCCTAGGGGCCTACGAGCAGTACTTC. It translates to CSVTLLGAYEQYF.

This clonotype was observed a few times. The chain combines TRBV29-1 with TRBJ1-2; D may be TRBD1 (5 bases). Germline loops: CDR1 SQVTM, CDR2 ANQGSEA. Trimming cost V 7 bases and J 3 bases, with 15 bases left between them. This CDR3 contains 13 residues. The CDR3 nucleotides are TGCAGCGCCGGAGAGGGGCGGGACTATGGCTACACCTTC. It specifies CSAGEGRDYGYTF.

This clonotype was counted ten times or more. The V gene is TRBV12-3 or TRBV12-4, the J gene TRBJ2-5; 11 nucleotides align to TRBD1. V dropped 2 bases and J dropped 5; count of bases not matched to a gene: 4. The length of the CDR3 is 15 residues. The CDR3 loop is CASSLWTGGEETQYF. Here the CDR3 DNA reads TGTGCCAGCAGTTTATGGACAGGGGGCGAGGAGACCCAGTACTTC.

This clonotype was recorded at least ten times. This chain uses TRBV11-2 with TRBJ2-7; possible D gene TRBD1, 5 bases. Germline lookup yields CDR1 SGHAT and CDR2 FQNNGV. V was shortened by 4 bases and J by 3 bases, with 13 bases between the two germline ends. The CDR3 runs to 14 residues. CDR3 sequence reads: CASSSQGSLYEQYF. DNA for the CDR3: TGTGCCAGCAGCTCCCAGGGATCTCTCTACGAGCAGTACTTC.

The rearrangement uses TRBV30 and TRBJ2-3; 14 nucleotides match TRBD2. CDR1 is GTSNPN, CDR2 SVGIG, per germline (reference sequence). The V segment lost 2 bases and the J segment 4 bases; nucleotides outside the gene matches: 2. CDR3 size: 15 residues. CDR3 in amino acids: CAWSQGLAGADTQYF. DNA of the CDR3: TGTGCCTGGAGTCAGGGACTAGCGGGAGCAGATACGCAGTATTTT.

The table lists this clonotype with a few counts. The V call is TRBV2, the J call TRBJ1-5, with 8 bases lining up with TRBD1. This CDR3 is built from 14 residues. V lost 5 bases, J lost 4 bases, and 4 bases stayed unmatched. In germline, CDR1 is SNHLY, CDR2 FYNNEI. The CDR3 region has the DNA TGTGCCAGCAGTACAGGGGGTGCGAATCAGCCCCAGCATTTT. Translation: CASSTGGANQPQHF.

This sequence joins TRBV20-1 and TRBJ1-5; 8 positions agree with TRBD1. This CDR3 contains 14 residues. Germline-derived CDR1 and CDR2 are DFQATT and SNEGSKA (reference sequence). Losses at the gene ends were 2 bases for V and 5 bases for J; bases not matched to a gene: 5. The CDR3 nucleotides read TGCAGTGCTAGACGGGGACAGGTTGATCAGCCCCAGCATTTT. Protein product: CSARRGQVDQPQHF.

This clonotype was seen more than once but under ten times. The genes are TRBV4-2 and TRBJ2-4, with 15 bases fitting TRBD2. This CDR3 is built from 21 residues. Germline trimming cut 3 bases from V and 0 bases from J; bases unmatched to any gene: 12. Looked up from germline, CDR1 is LGHNA and CDR2 is YNFKEQ. The chain's CDR3 is CASSHGPGLAGGMVAKNIQYF. The CDR3 DNA is TGTGCCAGCAGCCACGGACCGGGACTAGCGGGAGGAATGGTAGCCAAAAACATTCAGTACTTC.

Note on this clonotype: A much larger clone lies a single base off, so this may be a read error. The rearrangement joins TRBV5-6 to TRBJ1-1; 7 nucleotides agree with TRBD1. Germline V gives CDR1 SGHDT, CDR2 YYEEEE. V was pared by 0 bases and J by 4 bases, with 6 bases of the junction left unmatched. The CDR3 is made up of 15 amino acids. The CDR3 loop is CASSLGSGGSTEAFF. The CDR3 nucleotides are TGTGCCAGCAGCTTGGGATCAGGGGGGAGCACTGAAGCTTTCTTT.

The V gene is TRBV27, the J gene TRBJ1-5, with TRBD1 as a possible D gene (5 bases). The CDR3 loop spans 16 amino acids. V lost 5 bases and J lost 1, with 15 bases in between. CDR1 and CDR2 (germline): MNHEY, SMNVEV (reference sequence). The CDR3 sequence is CASSARGRGSNQPQHF. The CDR3 bases are TGTGCCAGCAGTGCCCGGGGCCGGGGGAGCAATCAGCCCCAGCATTTT.

Only a few counts were recorded for this clonotype. V and J are TRBV29-1 and TRBJ2-1, with D maybe TRBD2 (6 bases). The V gene lost 3 bases and the J gene lost 0 bases, with 12 bases spanning the gap. The CDR3 spans 15 residues. The germline CDR1 and CDR2 sequences are SQVTM and ANQGSEA. DNA for the CDR3: TGCAGCGTTGAGCGGGCGGGGTCCTCCTACAATGAGCAGTTCTTC. Translation gives CSVERAGSSYNEQFF.

This clonotype was counted between two and nine times. The rearrangement joins TRBV28 to TRBJ2-7; perhaps TRBD1 as D (5 bases). Germline loops: CDR1 MDHEN, CDR2 SYDVKM. This CDR3 has 11 residues. V lost 4 bases and J 5 bases, leaving 6 bases between the germline ends. CDR3 DNA sequence: TGTGCCAGCAGTTGGGGCGACGAGCAGTACTTC. Translating gives CASSWGDEQYF.

The V gene is TRBV11-1, the J gene TRBJ2-7; D is unclear. Trimming removed 2 bases at V and 7 bases at J, with 12 bases between. The CDR3 is 13 amino acids. The V gene's germline CDR1 is SGHAT and CDR2 FQDESV (reference sequence). The CDR3 here is CASSLMLITEQYF. CDR3 nucleotides: TGTGCCAGCAGCTTAATGCTCATTACGGAGCAGTACTTC.

V and J are TRBV7-2 and TRBJ2-5; D may be TRBD2 (6 bases). The CDR3 consists of 14 residues. V shed 3 bases and J shed 3 bases, with 11 bases lying between them. CDR1 is SGHTA and CDR2 is FQGNSA in the germline V gene. The CDR3 nucleotides are TGTGCCAGCAGCTTCAATAGCGGAAAAGAGACCCAGTACTTC. Protein sequence: CASSFNSGKETQYF.

J is TRBJ2-3 and V is TRBV5-5; TRBD2 agrees at 11 bases. There are 17 residues in the CDR3. Germline CDR1 reads SGHKS; CDR2 reads YYEKEE (reference sequence). The J segment lost 0 bases and the V segment lost 2 bases, leaving 5 bases of the junction unmatched. CDR3 bases: TGTGCCAGCAGCTTTGGTAGCGGGGGGGCTAGCACAGATACGCAGTATTTT. This codes for CASSFGSGGASTDTQYF.

This clonotype was seen a handful of times. V gene TRBV9 combines with J gene TRBJ2-3; D may match TRBD1 or TRBD2 (6 bases each). Germline values: CDR1 SGDLS, CDR2 YYNGEE. The CDR3 totals 16 residues. Trimming cost V 4 bases and J 2 bases, with 17 bases left between them. CDR3 coding DNA: TGTGCCAGCAGCCCGATGGGGGGCGGGTCCACAGATACGCAGTATTTT. Amino acid sequence: CASSPMGGGSTDTQYF.

This clonotype was observed a handful of times. V gene TRBV5-1 combines with J gene TRBJ1-5; maybe TRBD1 (6 bases). The CDR3 runs to 14 residues. Trimming took off 1 base at V and 6 bases at J, with 11 bases between the two ends. Per germline, CDR1 SGHRS and CDR2 YFSETQ. CDR3 sequence (DNA): TGCGCCAGCAGCTTGACAGGGCAGGGTCAGCCCCAGCATTTT. Encoded protein: CASSLTGQGQPQHF.

This chain uses TRBV4-3 with TRBJ2-7, with 8 bases fitting TRBD1. The CDR3 extends over 16 amino acids. Germline CDR1 and CDR2: LGHNA and YSLEER. V dropped 0 bases and J dropped 3; count of bases not matched to a gene: 7. The CDR3 protein is CASSQDLAGGNYEQYF. CDR3 bases: TGCGCCAGCAGCCAAGATCTGGCAGGGGGCAACTACGAGCAGTACTTC.

The J gene is TRBJ1-2, the V gene TRBV4-3, with 11 bases identical to TRBD1. CDR3 length: 15 residues. Trimming at V came to 1 base and at J to 5 bases, leaving 3 bases not matched to a gene. CDR1 LGHNA and CDR2 YSLEER come from the germline V gene. As DNA, the CDR3 is TGCGCCAGCAGCCAAGGGACAGGGGGCGAGTATGGCTACACCTTC. This sequence encodes CASSQGTGGEYGYTF.

The genes are TRBV29-1 and TRBJ2-1; 10 bases align to TRBD2. The CDR3 spans 13 residues. The junction had 5 bases not matched to a gene; V was cut back by 7 bases and J by 5 bases. The germline V gene has CDR1 SQVTM and CDR2 ANQGSEA. The CDR3 region is CSASGRAHNEQFF. The CDR3 nucleotides are TGCAGCGCAAGCGGGAGGGCCCACAATGAGCAGTTCTTC.

The V and J genes are TRBV29-1 and TRBJ2-1; 8 bases fit TRBD2. The CDR3 has 10 amino acids. J lost 9 bases, V lost 8 bases, and 3 bases had no gene match. Germline V CDR1 and CDR2: SQVTM, ANQGSEA. The CDR3 region has the DNA TGCAGCATCACTAGCGGTGAGCAGTTCTTC. Its protein is CSITSGEQFF.

The genes are TRBV5-5 and TRBJ2-2, with 7 bases that match TRBD1. The CDR3 runs to 17 residues. V was pared by 1 base and J by 2 bases, with 8 bases of the junction left unmatched. The germline V gene has CDR1 SGHKS and CDR2 YYEKEE (reference sequence). DNA for the CDR3: TGTGCCAGCAGCTTGCGGGCAGGGGGAACTAACACCGGGGAGCTGTTTTTT. As protein: CASSLRAGGTNTGELFF. The complete variable domain, with remaining parts taken from reference TRBV5-5 and TRBJ2-2, reads DAGVTQSPTHLIKTRGQQVTLRCSPISGHKSVSWYQQVLGQGPQFIFQYYEKEERGRGNFPDRFSARQFPNYSSELNVNALLLGDSALYLCASSLRAGGTNTGELFFGEGSRLTVL.

The sample holds many counts of this clonotype. This rearrangement joins TRBV20-1 to TRBJ2-7, with 10 bases fitting TRBD2. CDR1 is DFQATT and CDR2 is SNEGSKA in the germline V gene (reference sequence). The CDR3 extends over 15 amino acids. The J segment lost 1 base and the V segment lost 4 bases, leaving 7 bases of the junction unmatched. CDR3 protein: CSATTGTSVSYEQYF. The CDR3 coding sequence is TGCAGTGCTACGACCGGGACTAGCGTTTCCTACGAGCAGTACTTC.

This clonotype was picked up a small number of times. The V and J genes are TRBV12-3 or TRBV12-4 and TRBJ2-1; 7 bases are a match to TRBD1. The CDR3 has 13 residues. Unmatched junction bases numbered 6, after V lost 6 bases and J lost 7 bases. Here the CDR3 DNA reads TGTGCCAGCAGCACCGGGACAGAAAATGAGCAGTTCTTC. Residues: CASSTGTENEQFF.